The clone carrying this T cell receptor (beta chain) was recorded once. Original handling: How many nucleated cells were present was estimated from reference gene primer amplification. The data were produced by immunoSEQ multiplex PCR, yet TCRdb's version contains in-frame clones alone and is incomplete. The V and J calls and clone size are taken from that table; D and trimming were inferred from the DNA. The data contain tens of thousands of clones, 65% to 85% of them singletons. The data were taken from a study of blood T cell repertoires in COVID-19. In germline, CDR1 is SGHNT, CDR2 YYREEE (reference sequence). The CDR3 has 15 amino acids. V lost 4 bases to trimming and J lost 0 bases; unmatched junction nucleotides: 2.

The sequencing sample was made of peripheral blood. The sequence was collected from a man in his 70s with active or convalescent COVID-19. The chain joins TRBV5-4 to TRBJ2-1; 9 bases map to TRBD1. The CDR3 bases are TGTGCCAGCAGCCTGACAGGGGGCTCCTACAATGAGCAGTTCTTC. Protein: CASSLTGGSYNEQFF.